This passage covers 27 T cell receptor beta chains from one sample sequenced in a study of shared clonotypes between healthy human individuals. Data came from immunoSEQ multiplex PCR; TCRdb stores just in-frame clones and leaves some out. The sample lists roughly 1,000,000 clones; about 80% were seen once. The sample taken for sequencing was memory CD4+ T cells from PBMCs. Sample subset: CD45RA-negative fraction. The origin of the receptors is a young man in good health. Some clones in this sample may be carry-over from other donors' samples.

This chain uses TRBV15 with TRBJ2-2; 7 bases are shared with TRBD1. Trimming at V came to 6 bases and at J to 1 base, leaving 8 bases not matched to a gene. The CDR3 contains 16 residues. CDR1 and CDR2 from the germline V gene are LNHNV and YYDKDF (reference sequence). In DNA, the CDR3 is TGTGCCACCAGGCCCAGGGACAGTAGGAACACCGGGGAGCTGTTTTTT. It translates to CATRPRDSRNTGELFF. The full variable domain, with the rest looked up from reference TRBV15 and TRBJ2-2, is DAMVIQNPRYQVTQFGKPVTLSCSQTLNHNVMYWYQQKSSQAPKLLFHYYDKDFNNEADTPDNFQSRRPNTSFCFLDIRSPGLGDTAMYLCATRPRDSRNTGELFFGEGSRLTVL.

This rearrangement joins TRBV19 to TRBJ2-2; weak D call: TRBD1 (5 bases). Germline CDR1 is LNHDA and CDR2 is SQIVND (reference sequence). The CDR3 runs 14 residues. Trimming removed 7 bases at V and 0 bases at J, with 9 bases between. CDR3 residues: CASKGNSNTGELFF. Written as DNA, the CDR3 is TGTGCCAGTAAGGGGAATTCGAACACCGGGGAGCTGTTTTTT.

The chain uses TRBV4-1 and TRBJ2-7; the match to TRBD2 covers 9 bases. Germline V gene lookup returns CDR1 MGHRA and CDR2 YSYEKL. Losses at the gene ends were 1 base for V and 2 bases for J; bases not matched to a gene: 12. The CDR3 loop spans 18 amino acids. CDR3 amino acids: CASSQARVAGDIAYEQYF. Written as DNA, the CDR3 is TGCGCCAGCAGCCAAGCTCGAGTAGCGGGAGATATCGCCTACGAGCAGTACTTC.

This chain links TRBV27 with TRBJ1-2, with a possible D match to TRBD1 (5 bases). The V end lost 3 bases, the J end lost 4 bases, and 12 bases lay between the germline ends. Germline V gene lookup returns CDR1 MNHEY and CDR2 SMNVEV (reference sequence). This CDR3 contains 14 residues. CDR3 sequence reads: CASSLGWQGYGYTF. CDR3 DNA: TGTGCCAGCAGTTTGGGTTGGCAGGGCTATGGCTACACCTTC.

V usage is TRBV5-1 and J usage is TRBJ1-2; D unclear. V lost 2 bases to trimming and J lost 1 base, with 6 bases between them. This CDR3 is 13 amino acids long. Germline CDR1 SGHRS, CDR2 YFSETQ. The CDR3 DNA follows: TGCGCCAGCAGCTTCGAGGGTAACTATGGCTACACCTTC. Its translation is CASSFEGNYGYTF.

J is TRBJ2-7 and V is TRBV10-1; TRBD1 matches at 9 bases. The junction had 4 bases not matched to a gene; V was cut back by 2 bases and J by 5 bases. The CDR3 is 14 amino acids. The germline V gene encodes CDR1 WNHNN and CDR2 SYGVQD (reference sequence). The CDR3 protein is CASSEGTGRDEQYF. DNA of the CDR3: TGCGCCAGCAGTGAGGGGACAGGGCGCGACGAGCAGTACTTC.

The chain couples TRBV18 to TRBJ2-2; D might be TRBD1 (6 bases). Trimming took 7 bases from V and 1 from J, leaving 7 bases between them. Germline CDR1 is KGHSH and CDR2 is LQKENI. This CDR3 contains 13 residues. CDR3 DNA sequence: TGTGCCAGCTTACAGGGGAACACCGGGGAGCTGTTTTTT. This sequence encodes CASLQGNTGELFF.

The gene calls are TRBV13 and TRBJ1-1; D ambiguous. The CDR3 extends over 14 amino acids. From germline, CDR1 is PRHDT and CDR2 FYEKMQ (reference sequence). Trimming stripped 0 bases from V and 0 bases from J, with 5 bases between. The CDR3 sequence is CASSLGSVNTEAFF. The CDR3 region has the DNA TGTGCCAGCAGCTTAGGCTCGGTGAACACTGAAGCTTTCTTT. The full variable domain, in which reference TRBV13 and TRBJ1-1 provide the parts outside the CDR3, is AAGVIQSPRHLIKEKRETATLKCYPIPRHDTVYWYQQGPGQDPQFLISFYEKMQSDKGSIPDRFSAQQFSDYHSELNMSSLELGDSALYFCASSLGSVNTEAFFGQGTRLTVV.

This rearrangement joins TRBV6-1 to TRBJ1-2; perhaps TRBD1 as D (6 bases). Trimming stripped 7 bases from V and 8 bases from J, with 17 bases between. CDR3 length: 13 amino acids. Looked up from germline, CDR1 is MNHNS and CDR2 is SASEGT. The CDR3 DNA reads TGTGCCAGCAATATCGACAGGACAACGGGCTACACCTTC. It codes for CASNIDRTTGYTF.

The chain couples TRBV7-7 to TRBJ2-1, with 13 bases lining up with TRBD2. The J segment lost 9 bases and the V segment lost 5 bases, leaving 7 bases of the junction unmatched. Germline loops: CDR1 SSHAT, CDR2 FNYEAQ (reference sequence). This CDR3 is 15 amino acids long. Here the CDR3 reads CASSQGLAGLGEQFF. CDR3 nucleotides: TGTGCCAGCAGCCAGGGACTAGCGGGGCTGGGTGAGCAGTTCTTC.

This rearrangement joins TRBV5-1 to TRBJ2-5, with D maybe TRBD1 (6 bases). Trimming removed 4 bases from V and 4 bases from J, with 14 bases in between. Germline values: CDR1 SGHRS, CDR2 YFSETQ. This CDR3 spans 14 amino acids. The chain's CDR3 is CASSQPQGPETQYF. The CDR3 nucleotides read TGCGCCAGCAGCCAACCCCAGGGGCCAGAGACCCAGTACTTC.

This clone appeared many times. The rearrangement joins TRBV14 to TRBJ2-7; 10 nucleotides line up with TRBD1. Germline V lookup: CDR1 SGHDN, CDR2 FVKESK. V lost 4 bases and J lost 3; bases outside the gene matches: 6. The CDR3 covers 15 residues. The CDR3 region is CASSRETGGGYEQYF. The CDR3 bases are TGTGCCAGCAGCCGAGAGACAGGGGGCGGCTACGAGCAGTACTTC.

There are a few counts of this clone. This chain joins TRBV5-1 and TRBJ1-1; TRBD1 is a possible D gene (6 bases). The CDR3 covers 12 residues. With 4 bases removed from V and 10 bases from J, the gap between germline ends came to 14 bases. Germline V gives CDR1 SGHRS, CDR2 YFSETQ. CDR3 amino acids: CASSLRQEAAFF. The CDR3 DNA reads TGCGCCAGCAGCCTTCGACAGGAAGCAGCTTTCTTT.

Concerning this clone: Different DNA sequences within this sample yield the same CDR3. This rearrangement joins TRBV5-1 to TRBJ2-1; D gene unclear. V was clipped by 0 bases and J by 0 bases, with 7 bases between them. From germline, CDR1 is SGHRS and CDR2 YFSETQ. CDR3 length: 15 amino acids. The CDR3 nucleotides are TGCGCCAGCAGCTTGGTAGCAGCCTCCTACAATGAGCAGTTCTTC. It yields the protein CASSLVAASYNEQFF.

The chain links TRBV27 to TRBJ2-7; D is uncertain. CDR1 and CDR2 (germline): MNHEY, SMNVEV (reference sequence). Trimming took off 2 bases at V and 5 bases at J, with 10 bases between the two ends. The length of the CDR3 is 13 residues. The CDR3 reads CASSLIVGDEQYF. The CDR3 DNA reads TGTGCCAGCAGTTTAATAGTGGGCGACGAGCAGTACTTC.

The rearrangement links TRBV28 to TRBJ2-7; D not certain. CDR1 MDHEN and CDR2 SYDVKM come from the germline V gene. The CDR3 spans 13 residues. V lost 5 bases and J lost 1, with 9 bases in between. The CDR3 DNA is TGTGCCAGCAGTCCCTTCTTATCCTACGAGCAGTACTTC. Amino acid sequence: CASSPFLSYEQYF.

V is TRBV9 and J is TRBJ1-2; no clear D gene. Germline V CDR1 and CDR2: SGDLS, YYNGEE. V lost 0 bases, J lost 2 bases, and 5 bases lay in between. The CDR3 totals 13 residues. The CDR3 loop reads CASSVAQNYGYTF. The CDR3 bases are TGTGCCAGCAGCGTAGCACAGAACTATGGCTACACCTTC.

The V gene is TRBV27, the J gene TRBJ2-2, with D possibly being TRBD1 (5 bases). V dropped 7 bases and J dropped 3 bases, with 15 bases sitting between them. Germline CDR1 reads MNHEY; CDR2 reads SMNVEV (reference sequence). This CDR3 spans 15 amino acids. This CDR3 reads CASTLDNYHTGELFF. The CDR3 coding sequence is TGTGCCAGCACCCTGGACAACTATCACACCGGGGAGCTGTTTTTT.

This clone was found once. The chain joins TRBV4-1 to TRBJ1-2, with D unresolved. V lost 2 bases and J lost 3, with 7 bases in between. This CDR3 spans 13 amino acids. In germline, CDR1 is MGHRA, CDR2 YSYEKL. The chain's CDR3 is CASSQLADYGYTF. CDR3 nucleotide sequence: TGCGCCAGCAGCCAACTGGCGGACTATGGCTACACCTTC.

The sample holds a few counts of this clone. The rearrangement links TRBV5-1 to TRBJ2-3; TRBD2 aligns across 10 bases. The CDR3 is 14 amino acids. CDR1 and CDR2 from the germline V gene are SGHRS and YFSETQ. The V and J ends lost 4 bases and 3 bases, in that order; junction bases with no gene match: 2. The CDR3 DNA sequence: TGCGCCAGCAGCGCGGGACTAGCGACAGATACGCAGTATTTT. It specifies CASSAGLATDTQYF.

The genes are TRBV5-6 and TRBJ2-1; 7 bases are a match to TRBD1. The V segment lost 4 bases and the J segment 0 bases; nucleotides outside the gene matches: 7. This CDR3 comprises 16 residues. Germline lookup yields CDR1 SGHDT and CDR2 YYEEEE. The CDR3 sequence is CASSPDRFSSYNEQFF. The CDR3, as DNA: TGTGCCAGCAGCCCGGACAGGTTTAGCTCCTACAATGAGCAGTTCTTC.

This chain links TRBV7-2 with TRBJ1-5; D perhaps matches TRBD1 (6 bases). Germline CDR1 is SGHTA and CDR2 is FQGNSA. This CDR3 has 17 amino acids. V lost 5 bases, J lost 1 base, and 18 bases lay in between. In nucleotides, the CDR3 is TGTGCCAGCAGCGACCCCCTCAGGGGAGAAAGCAATCAGCCCCAGCATTTT. Translating gives CASSDPLRGESNQPQHF.

This chain uses TRBV28 with TRBJ1-2; 8 nucleotides align to TRBD1. V shed 1 base, J shed 4 bases, and the junction held 11 bases outside the gene matches. Germline CDR1 reads MDHEN; CDR2 reads SYDVKM. This CDR3 comprises 17 residues. CDR3 in DNA: TGTGCCAGCAGTTTATCGGGGTGGGACAGGTTACTCTATGGCTACACCTTC. Translated: CASSLSGWDRLLYGYTF.

V gene TRBV5-1 combines with J gene TRBJ2-3; no reliable D call. Germline V gene data show CDR1 as SGHRS and CDR2 as YFSETQ. CDR3 length equals 15 residues. Trimming took 4 bases from V and 5 from J, leaving 17 bases between them. The CDR3: CASSPSPTARDTQYF. CDR3 nucleotide sequence: TGCGCCAGCAGCCCATCCCCCACGGCGAGAGATACGCAGTATTTT.

This clone was counted many times. This chain links TRBV28 with TRBJ2-1, with 11 bases fitting TRBD2. The CDR3 is 16 residues long. With 3 bases clipped from V and 8 bases from J, the junction kept 9 bases outside the gene matches. Germline V gene data show CDR1 as MDHEN and CDR2 as SYDVKM. The CDR3 loop reads CASSFGGLAGRDEQFF. CDR3 nucleotides: TGTGCCAGCAGTTTCGGTGGACTAGCGGGCCGGGATGAGCAGTTCTTC.

The rearrangement uses TRBV9 and TRBJ1-3; no reliable D call. Between the trimmed V and J ends, which lost 4 bases and 4 bases, there was a span of 12 bases. Germline CDR1 reads SGDLS; CDR2 reads YYNGEE. The CDR3 covers 14 residues. The CDR3 spells CASSYEWVGNTIYF. The DNA for the CDR3 is TGTGCCAGCAGCTACGAGTGGGTGGGAAACACCATATATTTT.

This chain uses TRBV18 with TRBJ2-5; TRBD2 matches at 10 bases. CDR1 and CDR2 (germline): KGHSH, LQKENI. The V and J ends lost 3 bases and 5 bases, in that order; junction bases with no gene match: 15. This CDR3 is built from 18 residues. The CDR3 nucleotides read TGTGCCAGCTCACCTCGCGTAGGTCTAGCGGGAGTCGCGGAGACCCAGTACTTC. This gives the protein CASSPRVGLAGVAETQYF.